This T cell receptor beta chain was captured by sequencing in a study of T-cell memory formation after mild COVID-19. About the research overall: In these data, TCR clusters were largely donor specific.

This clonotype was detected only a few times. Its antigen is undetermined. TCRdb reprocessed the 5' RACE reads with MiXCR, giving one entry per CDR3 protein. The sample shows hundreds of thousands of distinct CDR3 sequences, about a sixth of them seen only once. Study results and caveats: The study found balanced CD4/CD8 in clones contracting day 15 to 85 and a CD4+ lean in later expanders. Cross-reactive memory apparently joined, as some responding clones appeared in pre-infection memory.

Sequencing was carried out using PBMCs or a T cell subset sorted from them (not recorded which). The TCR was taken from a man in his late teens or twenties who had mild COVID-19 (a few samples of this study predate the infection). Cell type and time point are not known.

CDR3 protein: CASRTGSFNSPLHF. As DNA, the CDR3 is TGTGCCAGCCGGACAGGGAGTTTTAATTCACCCCTCCACTTT. The genes are TRBV2 and TRBJ1-6; 8 bases are shared with TRBD1. V was pared by 8 bases and J by 6 bases, with 6 bases of the junction left unmatched. CDR1 is SNHLY and CDR2 is FYNNEI in the germline V gene. The CDR3 sequence is 14 residues long.